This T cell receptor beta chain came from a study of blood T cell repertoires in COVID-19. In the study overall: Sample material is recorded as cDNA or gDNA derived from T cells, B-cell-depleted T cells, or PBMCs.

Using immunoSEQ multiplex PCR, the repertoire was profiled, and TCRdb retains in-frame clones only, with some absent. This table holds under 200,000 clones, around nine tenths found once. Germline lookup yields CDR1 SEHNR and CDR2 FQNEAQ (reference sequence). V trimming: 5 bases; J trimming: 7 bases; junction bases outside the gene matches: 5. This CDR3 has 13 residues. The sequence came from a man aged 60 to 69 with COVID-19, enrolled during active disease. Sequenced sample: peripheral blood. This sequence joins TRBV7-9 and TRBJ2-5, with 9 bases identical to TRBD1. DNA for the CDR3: TGTGCCAGCAGCGCGGGACAGGGTACGACCCAGTACTTC. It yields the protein CASSAGQGTTQYF. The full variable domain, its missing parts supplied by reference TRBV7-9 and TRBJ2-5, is DTGVSQNPRHKITKRGQNVTFRCDPISEHNRLYWYRQTLGQGPEFLTYFQNEAQLEKSRLLSDRFSAERPKGSFSTLEIQRTEQGDSAMYLCASSAGQGTTQYFGPGTRLLVL.